This T cell receptor (beta chain) was retrieved from a study of long-term antiretroviral therapy in people with HIV. The authors ran the immunoSEQ assay, v3.0, at survey level. TCRdb keeps only in-frame clones here, not all; method: immunoSEQ multiplex PCR. The table lists about 21,000 clones, 80% to 90% of them singletons, with 3.4% in the top ten. At least two post-ART and at least one pre-ART PBMC sample were available for each donor. There were no participants with HIV treated outside the United States. In the case of this clone: Its target is unknown.

The CDR3 runs to 16 residues. V dropped 1 base and J dropped 4; count of bases not matched to a gene: 4. In germline, CDR1 is LNHNV, CDR2 YYDKDF (reference sequence). Study-level points and caveats: Blood sampling spanned 2004 to 2017, possibly under older ART regimens. After ART, diversity increased yet remained lower than transplant donor controls.

The receptor was isolated from a woman aged 50 to 65 with HIV. The V and J genes are TRBV15 and TRBJ1-5; 10 bases are a match to TRBD1. The sequencing here drew on unsorted PBMCs, taken 1.9 years after starting antiretroviral therapy. CDR3 nucleotides: TGTGCCACCAGCAGAGGGAGGACAGGGGGAAATCAGCCCCAGCATTTT. The encoded protein is CATSRGRTGGNQPQHF.